The 17 T cell receptor beta chains in this list originate from one sample, sequenced in a study of graft-versus-host responses after intestinal transplantation (dated by TCRdb to the early 2020s). Sample time point, as interpreted from the label and publication: cells obtained before transplantation from donor or recipient. Receptor amplification or capture employed the immunoSEQ multiplex PCR assay. TCRdb limited this immuneACCESS table to in-frame rearrangements with V and J called. A share of clones is missing; checked studies link under half to unresolved V genes, and the rest is unexplained. Recorded for this sample are roughly 38,000 clones; about 93% of them occurred a single time. Of the sample, 21% is held by the ten largest clones. These receptors have no known antigen. Specimen: unstimulated CD8+ T cells sorted from spleen or lymph node cells, collected before transplant. The receptors were gathered from a human donor who was the organ donor for an intestinal transplant.

The chain carries TRBV4-2 and TRBJ2-7; TRBD2 is a possible D gene (6 bases). The CDR3 length is 14 residues. Trimming cost V 2 bases and J 2 bases, with 10 bases left between them. From germline, CDR1 is LGHNA and CDR2 YNFKEQ. CDR3 nucleotides: TGTGCCAGCAGCCAAATTAGCGGAACCTACGAGCAGTACTTC. Translation: CASSQISGTYEQYF.

This clone was detected only once. The rearrangement uses TRBV6-5 and TRBJ2-1; D unresolved. Looked up from germline, CDR1 is MNHEY and CDR2 is SVGAGI. V dropped 5 bases and J dropped 0 bases, with 8 bases sitting between them. CDR3 length: 14 residues. The CDR3 protein is CASSLGGSYNEQFF. The CDR3 coding sequence is TGTGCCAGCAGTCTAGGCGGCTCCTACAATGAGCAGTTCTTC.

This clone was seen once. CDR3 loop: CASSYSIVAANYGYTF. Here the CDR3 DNA reads TGTGCCAGCAGTTACTCAATAGTGGCAGCTAACTATGGCTACACCTTC. The chain recombines TRBV6-6 with TRBJ1-2; no clear D. The germline CDR1 and CDR2 sequences are MNHNY and SVGAGI (reference sequence). The V end lost 0 bases, the J end lost 0 bases, and 11 bases lay between the germline ends. The CDR3 covers 16 residues.

This chain uses TRBV11-3 with TRBJ2-7, with D maybe TRBD2 (6 bases). Trimming removed 1 base from V and 4 bases from J, with 14 bases in between. CDR1 is SGHNT and CDR2 is YENEEA in the germline V gene. This CDR3 region has 15 residues. CDR3 coding DNA: TGTGCCAGCAGCTTAGGCACTAGCCGGGGGTACGAGCAGTACTTC. It codes for CASSLGTSRGYEQYF.

The J gene is TRBJ2-5, the V gene TRBV5-4, with TRBD2 matching over 7 bases. V was clipped by 4 bases and J by 4 bases; unmatched bases: 10. This CDR3 is 15 amino acids long. Germline V gives CDR1 SGHNT, CDR2 YYREEE (reference sequence). CDR3 amino acids: CASSVGLTVRETQYF. The CDR3 DNA reads TGTGCCAGCAGCGTGGGACTAACCGTAAGAGAGACCCAGTACTTC.

The chain carries TRBV6-1 and TRBJ2-1, with D unclear. The V end was cut by 3 bases, the J end by 13 bases, with 13 bases between. Germline-derived CDR1 and CDR2 are MNHNS and SASEGT. The CDR3 consists of 12 residues. CDR3 loop: CASSDVGRYQFF. The CDR3 DNA reads TGTGCCAGCAGTGACGTGGGTAGATACCAGTTCTTC.

The chain carries TRBV9 and TRBJ2-3; 9 bases match TRBD2. J gave up 3 bases and V 3 bases, and 5 bases lay outside the gene matches. Germline V gene lookup returns CDR1 SGDLS and CDR2 YYNGEE. The CDR3 is 15 residues long. The CDR3 spells CASSASGRTTDTQYF. DNA for the CDR3: TGTGCCAGCAGCGCAAGCGGGAGGACGACAGATACGCAGTATTTT.

The chain recombines TRBV13 with TRBJ2-5; 7 positions match TRBD2. Germline loops: CDR1 PRHDT, CDR2 FYEKMQ (reference sequence). This CDR3 spans 15 amino acids. V lost 2 bases, J lost 1 base, and 4 bases stayed unmatched. This chain's CDR3 is CASSLRGEGQETQYF. The CDR3 DNA sequence: TGTGCCAGCAGCTTACGGGGGGAGGGCCAAGAGACCCAGTACTTC. Full variable domain (remainder filled in from reference TRBV13 and TRBJ2-5): AAGVIQSPRHLIKEKRETATLKCYPIPRHDTVYWYQQGPGQDPQFLISFYEKMQSDKGSIPDRFSAQQFSDYHSELNMSSLELGDSALYFCASSLRGEGQETQYFGPGTRLLVL.

Only one count was recorded for this clone. This chain links TRBV27 with TRBJ2-7; possible D gene TRBD2, 7 bases. Trimming shortened V by 2 bases and J by 0 bases, and 8 bases separated the two germline ends. Germline loops: CDR1 MNHEY, CDR2 SMNVEV (reference sequence). This CDR3 is 14 amino acids long. The DNA of the CDR3 is TGTGCCAGCAGTTTAGCGGGGGCCTCCTACGAGCAGTACTTC. As protein: CASSLAGASYEQYF.

V is TRBV6-1 and J is TRBJ2-7; TRBD2 agrees at 11 bases. V gave up 3 bases and J gave up 3 bases; unmatched junction bases: 1. CDR3 length equals 14 residues. Germline CDR1 reads MNHNS; CDR2 reads SASEGT. The chain's CDR3 is CASSDTSGSYEQYF. The CDR3 nucleotides are TGTGCCAGCAGTGACACTAGCGGGAGCTACGAGCAGTACTTC.

The J gene is TRBJ2-7, the V gene TRBV28; D not resolved. V shed 3 bases and J shed 2 bases, with 11 bases lying between them. Germline V lookup: CDR1 MDHEN, CDR2 SYDVKM. This CDR3 is built from 14 residues. CDR3 sequence: CASSFRHLTYEQYF. CDR3 nucleotide sequence: TGTGCCAGCAGTTTCCGACATCTGACCTACGAGCAGTACTTC.

This clone was found once. The chain uses TRBV5-4 and TRBJ2-7; 8 bases align to TRBD1. CDR3 length: 14 amino acids. V shed 3 bases and J 2 bases; nucleotides not matched to a gene: 4. CDR1 and CDR2 (germline): SGHNT, YYREEE (reference sequence). The CDR3 DNA sequence: TGTGCCAGCAGCTGGGGGACAGGCCCCTACGAGCAGTACTTC. This gives the protein CASSWGTGPYEQYF.

CDR3 region: CASRPREGQGETQYF. DNA for the CDR3: TGTGCCAGCAGACCCCGGGAGGGGCAAGGAGAGACCCAGTACTTC. V usage is TRBV28 and J usage is TRBJ2-5; 8 nucleotides line up with TRBD2. The V gene end was trimmed by 6 bases and the J gene end by 4 bases; junction bases not matched to a gene: 10. This CDR3 spans 15 amino acids. From germline, CDR1 is MDHEN and CDR2 SYDVKM.

The J gene is TRBJ2-1, the V gene TRBV11-2, with 7 bases matching TRBD2. CDR3 length: 16 residues. V lost 5 bases and J lost 6; bases outside the gene matches: 13. Per the germline V gene, CDR1 is SGHAT and CDR2 is FQNNGV. Here the CDR3 DNA reads TGTGCCAGCAGCCCCTCTGACGAACTAGCGTTCAATGAGCAGTTCTTC. As protein: CASSPSDELAFNEQFF.

This rearrangement joins TRBV27 to TRBJ2-1, with 7 bases lining up with TRBD2. Germline-derived CDR1 and CDR2 are MNHEY and SMNVEV (reference sequence). After removal of 0 bases from V and 10 bases from J, the junction contained 3 bases not matched to a gene. This CDR3 region has 13 residues. This CDR3 is CASSLSIGGEQFF. Here the CDR3 DNA reads TGTGCCAGCAGTTTATCGATCGGGGGGGAGCAGTTCTTC.

This clone was seen a handful of times. V is TRBV6-5 and J is TRBJ2-7, with 7 bases matching TRBD2. The germline V gene encodes CDR1 MNHEY and CDR2 SVGAGI. The CDR3 covers 15 residues. The V gene end was trimmed by 6 bases and the J gene end by 4 bases; junction bases not matched to a gene: 12. CDR3 amino acids: CASSVFSGDQYEQYF. In nucleotides, the CDR3 is TGTGCCAGCAGCGTCTTCAGCGGGGACCAGTACGAGCAGTACTTC.

The V call is TRBV27, the J call TRBJ1-1, with TRBD1 identical over 7 bases. The CDR3 is made up of 14 amino acids. The V gene's germline CDR1 is MNHEY and CDR2 SMNVEV (reference sequence). Trimming at V came to 6 bases and at J to 0 bases, leaving 4 bases not matched to a gene. The CDR3 DNA follows: TGTGCCAGCAGAACGGGACAGATGAACACTGAAGCTTTCTTT. This gives the protein CASRTGQMNTEAFF.